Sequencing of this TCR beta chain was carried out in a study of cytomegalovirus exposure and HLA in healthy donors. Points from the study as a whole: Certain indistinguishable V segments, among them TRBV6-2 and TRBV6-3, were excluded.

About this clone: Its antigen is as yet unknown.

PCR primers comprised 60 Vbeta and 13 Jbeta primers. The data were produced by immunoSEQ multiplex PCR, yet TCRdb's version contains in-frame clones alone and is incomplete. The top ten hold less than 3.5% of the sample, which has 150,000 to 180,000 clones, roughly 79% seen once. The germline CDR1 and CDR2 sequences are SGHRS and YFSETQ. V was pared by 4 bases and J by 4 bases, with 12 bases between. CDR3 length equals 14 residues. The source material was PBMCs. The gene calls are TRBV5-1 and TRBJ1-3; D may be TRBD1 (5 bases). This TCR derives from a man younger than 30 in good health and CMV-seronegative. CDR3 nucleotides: TGCGCCAGCAGCGCGCAGGGATTGGGAAACACCATATATTTT. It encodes CASSAQGLGNTIYF.